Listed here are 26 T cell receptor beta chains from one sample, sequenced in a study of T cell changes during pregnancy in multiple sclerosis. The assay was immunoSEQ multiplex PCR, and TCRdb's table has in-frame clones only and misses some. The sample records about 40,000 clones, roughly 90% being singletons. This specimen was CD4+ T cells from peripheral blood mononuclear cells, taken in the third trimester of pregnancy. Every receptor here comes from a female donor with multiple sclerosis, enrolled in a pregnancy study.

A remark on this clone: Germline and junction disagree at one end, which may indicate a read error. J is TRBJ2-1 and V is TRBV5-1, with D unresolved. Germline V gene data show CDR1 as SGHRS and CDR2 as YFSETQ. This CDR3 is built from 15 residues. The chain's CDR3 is CASSPALLSYDEQFF. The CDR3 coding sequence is TGCGCCAGCAGCCCCGCCCTACTATCCTACGATGAGCAGTTCTTC.

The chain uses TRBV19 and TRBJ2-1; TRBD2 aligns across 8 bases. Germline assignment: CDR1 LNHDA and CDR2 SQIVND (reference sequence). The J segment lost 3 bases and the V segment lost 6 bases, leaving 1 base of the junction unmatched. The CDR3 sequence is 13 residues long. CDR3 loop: CASSAGGYNEQFF. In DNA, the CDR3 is TGTGCCAGTAGCGCGGGAGGCTACAATGAGCAGTTCTTC.

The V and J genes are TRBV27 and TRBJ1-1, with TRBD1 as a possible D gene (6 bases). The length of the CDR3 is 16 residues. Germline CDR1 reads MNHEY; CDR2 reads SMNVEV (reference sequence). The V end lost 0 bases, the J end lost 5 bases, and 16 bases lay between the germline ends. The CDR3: CASSLSVGTPFTEAFF. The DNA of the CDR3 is TGTGCCAGCAGTTTATCGGTCGGGACACCCTTTACTGAAGCTTTCTTT.

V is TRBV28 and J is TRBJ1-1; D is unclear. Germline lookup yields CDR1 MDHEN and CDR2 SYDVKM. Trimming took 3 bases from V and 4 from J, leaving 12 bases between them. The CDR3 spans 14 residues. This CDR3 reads CASSLRAAGTEAFF. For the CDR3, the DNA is TGTGCCAGCAGTTTGAGGGCAGCAGGCACTGAAGCTTTCTTT.

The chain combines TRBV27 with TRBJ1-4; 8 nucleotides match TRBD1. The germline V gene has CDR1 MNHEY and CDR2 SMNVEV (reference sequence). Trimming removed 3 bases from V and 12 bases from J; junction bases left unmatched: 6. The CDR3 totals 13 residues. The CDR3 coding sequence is TGTGCCAGCAGTTTTTTACAGGGGGAGGAACTGTTTTTT. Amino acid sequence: CASSFLQGEELFF.

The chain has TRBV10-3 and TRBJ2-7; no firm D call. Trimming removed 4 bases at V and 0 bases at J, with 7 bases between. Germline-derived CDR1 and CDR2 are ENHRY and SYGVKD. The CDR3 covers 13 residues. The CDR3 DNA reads TGTGCCATCAGTGCAGGTCACTCCTACGAGCAGTACTTC. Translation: CAISAGHSYEQYF.

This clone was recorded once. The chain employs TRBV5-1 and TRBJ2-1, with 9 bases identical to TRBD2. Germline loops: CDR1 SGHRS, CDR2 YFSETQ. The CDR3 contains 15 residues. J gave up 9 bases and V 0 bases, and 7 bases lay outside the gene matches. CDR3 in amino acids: CASSLGLAAGVEQFF. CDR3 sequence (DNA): TGCGCCAGCAGCTTGGGACTAGCGGCGGGGGTTGAGCAGTTCTTC. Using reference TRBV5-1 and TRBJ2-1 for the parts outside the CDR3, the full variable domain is KAGVTQTPRYLIKTRGQQVTLSCSPISGHRSVSWYQQTPGQGLQFLFEYFSETQRNKGNFPGRFSGRQFSNSRSEMNVSTLELGDSALYLCASSLGLAAGVEQFFGPGTRLTVL.

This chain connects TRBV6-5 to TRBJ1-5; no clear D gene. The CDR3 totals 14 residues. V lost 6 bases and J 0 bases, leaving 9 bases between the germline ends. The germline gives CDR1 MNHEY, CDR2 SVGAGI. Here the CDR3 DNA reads TGTGCCAGCAGACCCGACATTAGCAATCAGCCCCAGCATTTT. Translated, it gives CASRPDISNQPQHF.

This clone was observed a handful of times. In DNA, the CDR3 is TGCAGCGTGTCATTACAGGGGAACACTGAAGCTTTCTTT. This translates into CSVSLQGNTEAFF. V gene TRBV29-1 combines with J gene TRBJ1-1, with a weak D call TRBD1 (6 bases). This CDR3 comprises 13 residues. The V end lost 6 bases, the J end lost 1 base, and 12 bases lay between the germline ends. The V gene's germline CDR1 is SQVTM and CDR2 ANQGSEA.

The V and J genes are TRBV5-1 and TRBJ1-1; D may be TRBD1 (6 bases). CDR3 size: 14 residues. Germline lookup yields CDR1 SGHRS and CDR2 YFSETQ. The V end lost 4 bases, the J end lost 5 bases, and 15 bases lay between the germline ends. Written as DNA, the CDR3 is TGCGCCAGCAGCCCAGGGGCCCTTGAGACTGAAGCTTTCTTT. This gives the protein CASSPGALETEAFF.

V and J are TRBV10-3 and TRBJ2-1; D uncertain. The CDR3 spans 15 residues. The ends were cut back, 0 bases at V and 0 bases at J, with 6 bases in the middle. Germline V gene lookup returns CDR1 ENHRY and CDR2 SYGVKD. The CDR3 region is CAISESLGSYNEQFF. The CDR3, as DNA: TGTGCCATCAGTGAGTCGCTAGGCTCCTACAATGAGCAGTTCTTC.

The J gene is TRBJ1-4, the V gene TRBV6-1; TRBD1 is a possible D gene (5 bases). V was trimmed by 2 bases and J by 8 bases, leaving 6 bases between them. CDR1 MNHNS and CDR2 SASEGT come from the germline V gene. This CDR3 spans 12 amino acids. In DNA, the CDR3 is TGTGCCAGCAGTGAATGGGGCGAAAAACTGTTTTTT. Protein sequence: CASSEWGEKLFF.

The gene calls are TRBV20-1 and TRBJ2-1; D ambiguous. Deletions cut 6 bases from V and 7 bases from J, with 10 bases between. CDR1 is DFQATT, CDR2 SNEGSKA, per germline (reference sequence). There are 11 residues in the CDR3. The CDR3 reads CSARSKNEQFF. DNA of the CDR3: TGCAGTGCAAGGAGTAAGAATGAGCAGTTCTTC.

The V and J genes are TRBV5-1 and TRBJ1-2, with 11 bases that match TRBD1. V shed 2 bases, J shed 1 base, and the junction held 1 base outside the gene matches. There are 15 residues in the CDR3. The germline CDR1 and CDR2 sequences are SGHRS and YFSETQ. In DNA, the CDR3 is TGCGCCAGCAGCTTCGGGACAGGGGGTAACTATGGCTACACCTTC. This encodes CASSFGTGGNYGYTF.

CDR3 bases: TGTGCCAGCGGGGTAGCGGGCTCCTACAATGAGCAGTTCTTC. Encoded protein: CASGVAGSYNEQFF. The chain joins TRBV2 to TRBJ2-1; 7 bases align to TRBD2. V lost 8 bases, J lost 0 bases, and 4 bases stayed unmatched. This CDR3 has 14 amino acids. CDR1 and CDR2 from the germline V gene are SNHLY and FYNNEI.

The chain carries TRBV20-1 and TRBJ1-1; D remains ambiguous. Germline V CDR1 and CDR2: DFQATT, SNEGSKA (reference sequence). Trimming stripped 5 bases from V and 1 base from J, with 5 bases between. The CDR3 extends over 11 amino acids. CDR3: CSAYPNTEAFF. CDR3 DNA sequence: TGCAGTGCTTATCCGAACACTGAAGCTTTCTTT.

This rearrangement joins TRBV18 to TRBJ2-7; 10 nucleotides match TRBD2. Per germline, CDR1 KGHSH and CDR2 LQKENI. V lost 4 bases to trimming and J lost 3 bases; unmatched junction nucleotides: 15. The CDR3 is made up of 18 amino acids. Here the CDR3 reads CASSRGRGLAGALYEQYF. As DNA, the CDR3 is TGTGCCAGCTCACGGGGCCGGGGGCTAGCGGGAGCCCTCTACGAGCAGTACTTC.

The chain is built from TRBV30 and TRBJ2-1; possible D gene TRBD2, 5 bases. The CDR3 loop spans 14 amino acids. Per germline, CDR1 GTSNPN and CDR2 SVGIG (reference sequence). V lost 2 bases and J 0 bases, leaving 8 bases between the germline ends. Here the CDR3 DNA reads TGTGCCTGGAGTAGCGGCAGCTCCTACAATGAGCAGTTCTTC. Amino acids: CAWSSGSSYNEQFF. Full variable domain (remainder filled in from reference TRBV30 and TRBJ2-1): SQTIHQWPATLVQPVGSPLSLECTVEGTSNPNLYWYRQAAGRGLQLLFYSVGIGQISSEVPQNLSASRPQDRQFILSSKKLLLSDSGFYLCAWSSGSSYNEQFFGPGTRLTVL.

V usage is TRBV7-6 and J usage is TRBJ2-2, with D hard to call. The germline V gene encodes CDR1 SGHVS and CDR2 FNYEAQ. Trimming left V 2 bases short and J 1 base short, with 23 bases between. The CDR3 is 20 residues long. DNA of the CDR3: TGTGCCAGCAGCTTATCTCCAGCGCATACTGACGGTGGGAACACCGGGGAGCTGTTTTTT. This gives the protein CASSLSPAHTDGGNTGELFF.

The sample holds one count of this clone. The CDR3 protein is CASSLEAGGYTGELFF. As DNA, the CDR3 is TGTGCCAGCAGCTTAGAGGCGGGAGGGTACACCGGGGAGCTGTTTTTT. The V gene is TRBV7-8, the J gene TRBJ2-2, with 9 bases lining up with TRBD2. J lost 3 bases, V lost 1 base, and 3 bases had no gene match. Germline values: CDR1 SGHVS, CDR2 FQNEAQ. The CDR3 is 16 residues long.

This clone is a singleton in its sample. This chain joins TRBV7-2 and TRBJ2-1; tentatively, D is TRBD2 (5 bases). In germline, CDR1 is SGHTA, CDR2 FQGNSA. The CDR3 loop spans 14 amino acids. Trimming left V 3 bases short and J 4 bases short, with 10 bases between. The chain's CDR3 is CASSFPGIYNEQFF. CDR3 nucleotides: TGTGCCAGCAGCTTCCCCGGGATATACAATGAGCAGTTCTTC.

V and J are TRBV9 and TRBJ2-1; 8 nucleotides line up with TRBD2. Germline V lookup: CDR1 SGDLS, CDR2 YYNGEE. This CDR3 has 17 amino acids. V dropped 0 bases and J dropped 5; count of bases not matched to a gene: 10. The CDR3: CASSVDLRLAGNNEQFF. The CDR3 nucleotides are TGTGCCAGCAGCGTAGATTTAAGGCTAGCGGGTAACAATGAGCAGTTCTTC.

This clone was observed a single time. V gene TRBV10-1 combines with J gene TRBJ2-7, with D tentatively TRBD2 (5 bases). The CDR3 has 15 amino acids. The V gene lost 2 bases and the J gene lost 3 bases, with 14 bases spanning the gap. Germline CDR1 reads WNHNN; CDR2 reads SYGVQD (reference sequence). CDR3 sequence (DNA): TGCGCCAGCAGTGAGAGCTTTAGCGCCAGCTACGAGCAGTACTTC. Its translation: CASSESFSASYEQYF.

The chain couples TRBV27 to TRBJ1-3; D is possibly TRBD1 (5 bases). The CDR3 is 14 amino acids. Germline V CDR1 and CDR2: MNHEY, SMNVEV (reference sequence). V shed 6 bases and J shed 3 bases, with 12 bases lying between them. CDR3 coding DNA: TGTGCCAGCAGAGGACATCTGGGTGGAAACACCATATATTTT. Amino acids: CASRGHLGGNTIYF.

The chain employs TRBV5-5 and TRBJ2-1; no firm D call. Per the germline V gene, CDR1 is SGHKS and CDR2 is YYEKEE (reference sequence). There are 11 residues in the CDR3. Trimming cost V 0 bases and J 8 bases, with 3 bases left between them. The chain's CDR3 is CASSLVDEQFF. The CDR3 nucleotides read TGTGCCAGCAGCTTGGTCGATGAGCAGTTCTTC.

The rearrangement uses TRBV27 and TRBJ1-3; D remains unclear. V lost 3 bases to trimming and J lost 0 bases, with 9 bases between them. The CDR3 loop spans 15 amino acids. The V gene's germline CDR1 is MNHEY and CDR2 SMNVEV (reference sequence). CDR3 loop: CASSFRGSSGNTIYF. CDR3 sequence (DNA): TGTGCCAGCAGTTTCCGCGGTAGCTCTGGAAACACCATATATTTT.